Below, 25 T cell receptor beta chains from the same sample are listed, as sequenced in a study of early T cells in non-severe SARS-CoV-2 infection (dated by TCRdb to the early 2020s). Libraries were prepared through 5' RACE. Sequencing used a NextSeq 500. TCRdb's own reprocessing of the public reads used fastp at Q25 and MiXCR and kept productive beta chains. Each CDR3 protein appears once, grouped with its most common genes and DNA. The sample profile shows approximately 56,000 distinct CDR3 sequences; roughly a tenth of them were found once. Clones ranked in the top ten supply 6% to 8% of the sample. Sample: whole blood. Source of these receptors: an adult who was a healthcare worker with PCR-confirmed SARS-CoV-2 infection or an uninfected control (not recorded which).

Comment on this clonotype: This may be a read error, as it is one base from a much larger clone. V gene TRBV7-2 combines with J gene TRBJ2-3, with unresolved D. Trimming shortened V by 2 bases and J by 3 bases, and 3 bases separated the two germline ends. The length of the CDR3 is 12 residues. Germline CDR1 and CDR2: SGHTA and FQGNSA. In DNA, the CDR3 is TGTGCCAGCAGCTTAATGACAGATACGCAGTATTTT. Protein sequence: CASSLMTDTQYF.

This clonotype was seen ten or more times. The chain carries TRBV5-1 and TRBJ2-1; the match to TRBD2 covers 10 bases. The germline V gene encodes CDR1 SGHRS and CDR2 YFSETQ. The junction had 5 bases not matched to a gene; V was cut back by 1 base and J by 4 bases. The CDR3 extends over 16 amino acids. CDR3 in amino acids: CASSLSSAGGYNEQFF. In DNA form, the CDR3 reads TGCGCCAGCAGCTTGTCATCAGCGGGAGGGTACAATGAGCAGTTCTTC.

This clonotype came up a few times. Here the CDR3 reads CASNRDGVAKNIQYF. In DNA form, the CDR3 reads TGTGCCAGCAACCGGGACGGAGTAGCCAAAAACATTCAGTACTTC. The V and J genes are TRBV9 and TRBJ2-4, with D perhaps matching TRBD1 or TRBD2 (5 bases each). V was clipped by 6 bases and J by 0 bases, with 13 bases between them. Germline loops: CDR1 SGDLS, CDR2 YYNGEE. The CDR3 consists of 15 residues.

The chain is built from TRBV2 and TRBJ1-4; 9 nucleotides line up with TRBD1. V shed 11 bases and J 5 bases; nucleotides not matched to a gene: 9. This CDR3 has 14 amino acids. The germline V gene encodes CDR1 SNHLY and CDR2 FYNNEI. The CDR3: CARGTGQNNEKLFF. CDR3 DNA sequence: TGTGCCCGAGGGACAGGGCAAAACAATGAAAAACTGTTTTTT.

There are many counts of this clonotype. One end of the junction is discordant with germline, which a read error may explain. V is TRBV6-5 and J is TRBJ1-4; D gene unclear. This CDR3 has 13 amino acids. Germline V gene data show CDR1 as MNHEY and CDR2 as SVGAGI. DNA of the CDR3: TGTGCCAGCAGTTACTCGATGGCGGAAAGACTGTTTTTT. Its protein product is CASSYSMAERLFF.

This chain links TRBV7-6 with TRBJ2-6, with TRBD1 identical over 9 bases. CDR1 is SGHVS and CDR2 is FNYEAQ in the germline V gene. The CDR3 extends over 17 amino acids. The V gene end was trimmed by 4 bases and the J gene end by 4 bases; junction bases not matched to a gene: 8. The CDR3 spells CASSSWTGESGANVLTF. The CDR3 nucleotides read TGTGCCAGCAGCTCATGGACAGGGGAGTCGGGGGCCAACGTCCTGACTTTC.

This clonotype was seen many times. This chain uses TRBV30 with TRBJ2-7; D gene uncertain. CDR3 length: 13 amino acids. V was trimmed by 2 bases and J by 2 bases, leaving 10 bases between them. Per the germline V gene, CDR1 is GTSNPN and CDR2 is SVGIG (reference sequence). CDR3 protein: CAWSRGITYEQYF. The CDR3 DNA sequence: TGTGCCTGGAGTCGAGGAATTACCTACGAGCAGTACTTC.

This clonotype was seen many times. The chain has TRBV6-4 and TRBJ2-2; 10 nucleotides align to TRBD1. Germline V gene lookup returns CDR1 MRHNA and CDR2 SNTAGT. This CDR3 contains 14 residues. V shed 2 bases and J 6 bases; nucleotides not matched to a gene: 0. CDR3 DNA: TGTGCCAGCAGTGACGGACAGGGGGCCGGGGAGCTGTTTTTT. Translation: CASSDGQGAGELFF.

The chain links TRBV3-1 to TRBJ2-7; D may be TRBD2 (6 bases). The germline V gene encodes CDR1 LGHDT and CDR2 YNNKEL (reference sequence). This CDR3 is 13 amino acids long. V lost 4 bases, J lost 4 bases, and 11 bases lay in between. CDR3 nucleotide sequence: TGTGCCAGCAGCCTAGCTGGGGGGTACGAGCAGTACTTC. Residues: CASSLAGGYEQYF.

This clonotype has a count of ten or more. V is TRBV27 and J is TRBJ2-7, with 8 bases aligning to TRBD2. J lost 3 bases, V lost 4 bases, and 8 bases had no gene match. Germline loops: CDR1 MNHEY, CDR2 SMNVEV (reference sequence). The CDR3 loop spans 15 amino acids. CDR3 DNA sequence: TGTGCCAGCAGTTCCCATGGCGGGAGGAACTACGAGCAGTACTTC. It translates to CASSSHGGRNYEQYF.

This clonotype was seen a few times. The rearrangement joins TRBV7-2 to TRBJ2-3; 9 bases agree with TRBD1. V was pared by 3 bases and J by 14 bases, with 9 bases of the junction left unmatched. This CDR3 has 13 amino acids. Germline V gene data show CDR1 as SGHTA and CDR2 as FQGNSA. The DNA for the CDR3 is TGTGCCAGCAGCTTCGCGGGACAGGGTAACCGGTATTTT. This translates into CASSFAGQGNRYF. The full variable domain, its missing parts supplied by reference TRBV7-2 and TRBJ2-3, is GAGVSQSPSNKVTEKGKDVELRCDPISGHTALYWYRQSLGQGLEFLIYFQGNSAPDKSGLPSDRFSAERTGGSVSTLTIQRTQQEDSAVYLCASSFAGQGNRYFGPGTRLTVL.

This clonotype was detected only a few times. The J gene is TRBJ2-2, the V gene TRBV4-3, with 7 bases lining up with TRBD1. J gave up 2 bases and V 3 bases, and 9 bases lay outside the gene matches. Germline V gene sequence: CDR1 LGHNA, CDR2 YSLEER. The CDR3 covers 17 residues. The CDR3 here is CASSHPTRGQNTGELFF. DNA for the CDR3: TGCGCCAGCAGCCACCCTACTAGGGGGCAAAACACCGGGGAGCTGTTTTTT.

V usage is TRBV18 and J usage is TRBJ2-1; D is perhaps TRBD2 (6 bases). Looked up from germline, CDR1 is KGHSH and CDR2 is LQKENI. CDR3 size: 16 residues. Deletions cut 6 bases from V and 0 bases from J, with 15 bases between. CDR3 coding DNA: TGTGCCAGCTCTCCGCGGGGTCTTAGCTCCTACAATGAGCAGTTCTTC. Translating it yields CASSPRGLSSYNEQFF.

This clonotype appeared many times. V is TRBV2 and J is TRBJ1-5, with TRBD1 identical over 11 bases. The length of the CDR3 is 15 residues. Trimming took 4 bases from V and 6 from J; bases not matched to a gene: 5. Germline V gene data show CDR1 as SNHLY and CDR2 as FYNNEI. The CDR3 sequence: CASSVAGQGVQPQHF. The CDR3, as DNA: TGTGCCAGCAGTGTGGCGGGACAGGGGGTTCAGCCCCAGCATTTT.

This clonotype has at least ten counts. The chain combines TRBV6-5 with TRBJ2-6, with D unresolved. This CDR3 spans 16 amino acids. In germline, CDR1 is MNHEY, CDR2 SVGAGI. The germline V and J ends were trimmed by 0 bases and 0 bases, with 6 bases remaining between them. The CDR3 region has the DNA TGTGCCAGCAGTTACTCTGGAGTCTCTGGGGCCAACGTCCTGACTTTC. It translates to CASSYSGVSGANVLTF.

The chain is built from TRBV9 and TRBJ2-5; TRBD1 matches at 11 bases. There are 14 residues in the CDR3. V trimming: 7 bases; J trimming: 3 bases; junction bases outside the gene matches: 5. The V gene's germline CDR1 is SGDLS and CDR2 YYNGEE. The CDR3 loop reads CASGGQGAEETQYF. The DNA of the CDR3 is TGTGCCAGCGGAGGACAGGGGGCAGAAGAGACCCAGTACTTC.

This clonotype was counted at least ten times. The rearrangement links TRBV12-3 or TRBV12-4 to TRBJ2-3; D is ambiguous. The CDR3 runs 15 residues. Trimming shortened V by 1 base and J by 0 bases, and 8 bases separated the two germline ends. CDR3 nucleotide sequence: TGTGCCAGCAGTTTAGGGGCAGAGAGCACAGATACGCAGTATTTT. The encoded protein is CASSLGAESTDTQYF.

There are many counts of this clonotype. The chain carries TRBV12-3 or TRBV12-4 and TRBJ1-3; D call uncertain. Trimming removed 3 bases from V and 2 bases from J, with 2 bases in between. This CDR3 has 12 residues. CDR3 residues: CASSFPGNTIYF. Here the CDR3 DNA reads TGTGCCAGCAGTTTCCCTGGAAACACCATATATTTT.

This clonotype came up many times. This rearrangement joins TRBV6-1 to TRBJ1-2; the D gene is possibly TRBD1 (5 bases). V was pared by 7 bases and J by 6 bases, with 12 bases between. The CDR3 is made up of 12 amino acids. The germline gives CDR1 MNHNS, CDR2 SASEGT. The chain's CDR3 is CASNIRGNGYTF. The CDR3 coding sequence is TGTGCCAGCAATATTAGGGGAAATGGCTACACCTTC.

The table lists this clonotype with many counts. The CDR3 nucleotides are TGTGCCAGCAGCTTTGGACACACTGAAGCTTTCTTT. Protein product: CASSFGHTEAFF. This chain links TRBV5-6 with TRBJ1-1; the D is unclear. This CDR3 comprises 12 residues. The germline gives CDR1 SGHDT, CDR2 YYEEEE. V was pared by 2 bases and J by 3 bases, with 5 bases between.

This clonotype was counted only a few times. V and J are TRBV7-2 and TRBJ2-7; D uncertain. This CDR3 contains 14 residues. Trimming took 1 base from V and 6 from J, leaving 13 bases between them. Germline CDR1 and CDR2: SGHTA and FQGNSA. The CDR3 reads CASSLVNWPAEQYF. The CDR3 DNA reads TGTGCCAGCAGCTTAGTTAACTGGCCGGCCGAGCAGTACTTC. Filled out from reference TRBV7-2 and TRBJ2-7, the complete variable domain reads GAGVSQSPSNKVTEKGKDVELRCDPISGHTALYWYRQSLGQGLEFLIYFQGNSAPDKSGLPSDRFSAERTGGSVSTLTIQRTQQEDSAVYLCASSLVNWPAEQYFGPGTRLTVT.

This clonotype was observed at least ten times. J is TRBJ1-2 and V is TRBV6-5, with 8 positions matching TRBD1. The CDR3 loop spans 15 amino acids. Germline V gene sequence: CDR1 MNHEY, CDR2 SVGAGI. J lost 3 bases, V lost 5 bases, and 8 bases had no gene match. Here the CDR3 reads CASSTFPGQDYGYTF. DNA of the CDR3: TGTGCCAGCAGTACTTTCCCGGGACAGGACTATGGCTACACCTTC.

In its sample, this clonotype was seen many times. The chain uses TRBV6-4 and TRBJ1-1, with D unclear. Germline values: CDR1 MRHNA, CDR2 SNTAGT. Trimming took off 5 bases at V and 1 base at J, with 8 bases between the two ends. The CDR3 runs to 13 residues. The CDR3 DNA sequence: TGTGCCAGCAGTCTTGAGAGGAACACTGAAGCTTTCTTT. Residues: CASSLERNTEAFF.

This clonotype was observed at least ten times. The chain links TRBV5-1 to TRBJ2-5, with 8 bases lining up with TRBD2. The CDR3 runs 13 residues. Trimming removed 7 bases from V and 1 base from J; junction bases left unmatched: 3. The germline V gene encodes CDR1 SGHRS and CDR2 YFSETQ. As DNA, the CDR3 is TGCGCCAGCGGTAGCGGGGTCCAAGAGACCCAGTACTTC. It yields the protein CASGSGVQETQYF.

This clonotype was found many times. The chain recombines TRBV7-3 with TRBJ1-1, with D unclear. The CDR3 has 13 amino acids. CDR1 is SGHTA and CDR2 is FQGTGA in the germline V gene. V lost 5 bases and J lost 5, with 12 bases in between. The CDR3 DNA reads TGTGCCAGCAGCCCCCATCCGGAAACTGAAGCTTTCTTT. It translates to CASSPHPETEAFF.